Following are 27 T cell receptor beta chains from one sample sequenced in a study of blood T cell repertoires in COVID-19. Repertoires were generated with immunoSEQ multiplex PCR, while TCRdb's copy carries only in-frame clones and drops some. The sample lists 200,000 or so clones, 80% to 85% occurring once. Source material: peripheral blood. The receptor set was obtained from a woman in her sixties or seventies with acute or convalescent COVID-19.

V and J are TRBV2 and TRBJ2-5; 8 nucleotides line up with TRBD2. Germline-derived CDR1 and CDR2 are SNHLY and FYNNEI. The J segment lost 2 bases and the V segment lost 6 bases, leaving 5 bases of the junction unmatched. The CDR3 sequence is 14 residues long. The CDR3 is CASSFPGGQETQYF. DNA for the CDR3: TGTGCCAGCAGCTTTCCGGGGGGGCAAGAGACCCAGTACTTC.

The rearrangement joins TRBV9 to TRBJ2-7, with D maybe TRBD1 (5 bases). The germline V and J ends were trimmed by 4 bases and 1 base, with 12 bases remaining between them. Germline lookup yields CDR1 SGDLS and CDR2 YYNGEE. The CDR3 covers 14 residues. The CDR3: CASSTQTGSYEQYF. Here the CDR3 DNA reads TGTGCCAGCAGCACCCAAACAGGTTCCTACGAGCAGTACTTC.

The chain employs TRBV4-1 and TRBJ1-2; 7 nucleotides line up with TRBD1. The J segment lost 2 bases and the V segment lost 0 bases, leaving 6 bases of the junction unmatched. CDR3 length: 16 residues. The germline CDR1 and CDR2 sequences are MGHRA and YSYEKL. The CDR3 DNA reads TGCGCCAGCAGCCAAGAGCAGCCAGGGGGAAACTATGGCTACACCTTC. This translates into CASSQEQPGGNYGYTF.

Comment on this clone: The identical CDR3 is also encoded by other nucleotide sequences in the sample. V gene TRBV29-1 combines with J gene TRBJ1-2; D call uncertain. The CDR3 contains 11 residues. The germline V and J ends were trimmed by 3 bases and 3 bases, with 5 bases remaining between them. Germline V lookup: CDR1 SQVTM, CDR2 ANQGSEA. CDR3 region: CSVDRDYGYTF. CDR3 nucleotides: TGCAGCGTTGACCGTGACTATGGCTACACCTTC.

The table lists this clone with a few counts. In the same sample, other DNA sequences code for this CDR3. The chain has TRBV5-1 and TRBJ1-2, with D maybe TRBD1 (5 bases). The CDR3 runs 14 residues. Trimming removed 2 bases from V and 2 bases from J, with 10 bases in between. The germline V gene has CDR1 SGHRS and CDR2 YFSETQ. CDR3 residues: CASSFSGVNYGYTF. CDR3 bases: TGCGCCAGCAGCTTTTCGGGGGTCAACTATGGCTACACCTTC.

The chain recombines TRBV2 with TRBJ2-7; the match to TRBD1 covers 7 bases. Germline CDR1 reads SNHLY; CDR2 reads FYNNEI. V was pared by 4 bases and J by 3 bases, with 6 bases of the junction left unmatched. This CDR3 spans 14 amino acids. CDR3 sequence: CASSVTGTDYEQYF. Written as DNA, the CDR3 is TGTGCCAGCAGTGTAACCGGGACAGACTACGAGCAGTACTTC.

This clone was detected once. The chain carries TRBV7-9 and TRBJ2-4; possibly TRBD1 for D (6 bases). CDR3 size: 12 residues. V lost 3 bases, J lost 7 bases, and 7 bases lay in between. Germline CDR1 and CDR2: SEHNR and FQNEAQ (reference sequence). The CDR3 protein is CASSFRGNIQYF. In nucleotides, the CDR3 is TGTGCCAGCAGCTTCAGGGGTAACATTCAGTACTTC.

The gene calls are TRBV10-3 and TRBJ2-5; tentatively, D is TRBD2 (5 bases). The CDR3 loop spans 13 amino acids. V lost 7 bases, J lost 5 bases, and 14 bases lay in between. CDR1 and CDR2 (germline): ENHRY, SYGVKD. The CDR3 reads CAINGRRGETQYF. The CDR3 DNA reads as TGTGCCATCAACGGACGTCGAGGGGAGACCCAGTACTTC.

The chain links TRBV19 to TRBJ1-2; 11 bases map to TRBD1. Germline lookup yields CDR1 LNHDA and CDR2 SQIVND (reference sequence). The length of the CDR3 is 14 residues. The V gene end was trimmed by 6 bases and the J gene end by 7 bases; junction bases not matched to a gene: 7. The CDR3 bases are TGTGCCAGTAGGCCCGGACAGGGGGCGCGTGGCTACACCTTC. As protein: CASRPGQGARGYTF.

This clone was recorded only once. This chain links TRBV14 with TRBJ1-2, with TRBD1 as a possible D gene (5 bases). CDR3 length: 14 residues. V lost 0 bases, J lost 4 bases, and 9 bases lay in between. Germline V CDR1 and CDR2: SGHDN, FVKESK. The CDR3 is CASSQEGEGYGYTF. CDR3 DNA: TGTGCCAGCAGCCAAGAGGGGGAGGGCTATGGCTACACCTTC.

The chain couples TRBV28 to TRBJ2-4; TRBD1 might be the D (6 bases). In germline, CDR1 is MDHEN, CDR2 SYDVKM. The ends were cut back, 1 base at V and 0 bases at J, with 19 bases in the middle. The CDR3 is made up of 19 amino acids. The CDR3 region is CASSLYGGEAIIAKNIQYF. The CDR3 DNA reads TGTGCCAGCAGTTTATATGGGGGCGAGGCGATTATAGCCAAAAACATTCAGTACTTC.

V gene TRBV7-8 combines with J gene TRBJ1-2, with D maybe TRBD1 (5 bases). V was shortened by 5 bases and J by 8 bases, with 24 bases between the two germline ends. Germline loops: CDR1 SGHVS, CDR2 FQNEAQ. This CDR3 is 16 amino acids long. In DNA, the CDR3 is TGTGCCAGCAGCCTACTCCTCGGGGGTGACAGAGGAGGCTACACCTTC. This sequence encodes CASSLLLGGDRGGYTF.

Details on this clone: This sample also contains other DNA sequences that code for the same CDR3. The V gene is TRBV5-1, the J gene TRBJ2-5, with 14 bases lining up with TRBD2. Germline lookup yields CDR1 SGHRS and CDR2 YFSETQ. With V trimmed by 4 bases and J by 4 bases, 6 bases remained unmatched. CDR3 length: 16 amino acids. The CDR3: CASSKGLAGGIETQYF. The CDR3 DNA follows: TGCGCCAGCAGCAAAGGACTAGCGGGGGGTATAGAGACCCAGTACTTC.

In this sample, this clone turned up once. The V gene is TRBV7-9, the J gene TRBJ1-1; D uncertain. The CDR3 has 15 amino acids. V shed 1 base and J shed 4 bases, with 13 bases lying between them. Per the germline V gene, CDR1 is SEHNR and CDR2 is FQNEAQ (reference sequence). In DNA, the CDR3 is TGTGCCAGCAGCTTAGGTCCAGGATCTTTCACTGAAGCTTTCTTT. This codes for CASSLGPGSFTEAFF.

V usage is TRBV11-2 and J usage is TRBJ2-5; 9 nucleotides agree with TRBD2. There are 16 residues in the CDR3. Germline lookup yields CDR1 SGHAT and CDR2 FQNNGV. V lost 2 bases, J lost 5 bases, and 9 bases stayed unmatched. CDR3 loop: CASSLRASGVRETQYF. The CDR3 DNA follows: TGTGCCAGCAGCTTACGGGCTAGCGGGGTACGGGAGACCCAGTACTTC.

The rearrangement links TRBV3-1 (or the pseudogene TRBV3-2) to TRBJ1-2; the D gene is possibly TRBD1 (6 bases). V was shortened by 1 base and J by 7 bases, with 10 bases between the two germline ends. Germline values: CDR1 LGHDT, CDR2 YNNKEL (reference sequence). CDR3 size: 13 residues. The CDR3 reads CASSQGDTSGYTF. In DNA, the CDR3 is TGTGCCAGCAGCCAAGGGGACACGTCTGGCTACACCTTC.

The chain carries TRBV5-4 and TRBJ1-1; no clear D gene. The length of the CDR3 is 15 residues. Germline values: CDR1 SGHNT, CDR2 YYREEE (reference sequence). The germline V and J ends were trimmed by 0 bases and 1 base, with 10 bases remaining between them. CDR3 region: CASSLEAGRNTEAFF. The CDR3 DNA is TGTGCCAGCAGCTTGGAGGCGGGTCGGAACACTGAAGCTTTCTTT.

This clone occurred a few times. This sequence joins TRBV6-5 and TRBJ1-3; tentatively, D is TRBD1 (5 bases). V lost 6 bases and J lost 2, with 14 bases in between. Germline V gives CDR1 MNHEY, CDR2 SVGAGI. This CDR3 region has 15 residues. The CDR3 sequence is CASRDTIGAGNTIYF. The CDR3 DNA sequence: TGTGCCAGCAGGGACACAATAGGGGCTGGAAACACCATATATTTT.

This clone was picked up a small number of times. The genes are TRBV7-2 and TRBJ1-2; 8 bases are shared with TRBD1. The CDR3 has 16 amino acids. Losses at the gene ends were 5 bases for V and 4 bases for J; bases not matched to a gene: 12. Germline CDR1 reads SGHTA; CDR2 reads FQGNSA. The CDR3 loop is CASSSTGTGDLYGYTF. The CDR3 region has the DNA TGTGCCAGCAGCAGTACCGGGACAGGCGATCTCTATGGCTACACCTTC.

This rearrangement joins TRBV7-3 to TRBJ1-3; a weak D match, TRBD1 (6 bases). The CDR3 has 14 residues. Germline CDR1 reads SGHTA; CDR2 reads FQGTGA. Trimming left V 4 bases short and J 2 bases short, with 9 bases between. This CDR3 is CASSSWGPGNTIYF. The DNA for the CDR3 is TGTGCCAGCAGCTCCTGGGGGCCTGGAAACACCATATATTTT.

The V gene is TRBV10-3, the J gene TRBJ1-2; 8 bases agree with TRBD1. The germline V gene has CDR1 ENHRY and CDR2 SYGVKD. There are 11 residues in the CDR3. V was clipped by 8 bases and J by 8 bases; unmatched bases: 4. This CDR3 is CAISQGGGYTF. CDR3 coding DNA: TGTGCCATCTCACAGGGGGGAGGCTACACCTTC.

V gene TRBV6-5 combines with J gene TRBJ1-1; TRBD1 aligns across 9 bases. The CDR3 totals 15 residues. CDR1 MNHEY and CDR2 SVGAGI come from the germline V gene. Unmatched junction bases numbered 9, after V lost 6 bases and J lost 4 bases. The CDR3 here is CASRAMGQGGTEAFF. The CDR3 DNA follows: TGTGCCAGCAGAGCCATGGGACAGGGAGGCACTGAAGCTTTCTTT.

The CDR3 spells CASSYATGMNTEAFF. The CDR3, as DNA: TGTGCCAGCAGTTACGCGACAGGGATGAACACTGAAGCTTTCTTT. The gene calls are TRBV6-6 and TRBJ1-1, with TRBD1 matching over 7 bases. The V and J ends lost 2 bases and 0 bases, in that order; junction bases with no gene match: 3. This CDR3 has 15 residues. CDR1 is MNHNY, CDR2 SVGAGI, per germline (reference sequence).

This chain connects TRBV30 to TRBJ2-1; D is perhaps TRBD1 (6 bases). The CDR3 covers 14 residues. Germline V CDR1 and CDR2: GTSNPN, SVGIG (reference sequence). The V end was cut by 5 bases, the J end by 2 bases, with 13 bases between. The CDR3 sequence: CAWDRDTPYNEQFF. Written as DNA, the CDR3 is TGTGCCTGGGACCGGGACACACCCTACAATGAGCAGTTCTTC.

V is TRBV9 and J is TRBJ1-2, with no clear D. This CDR3 spans 16 amino acids. Trimming stripped 4 bases from V and 4 bases from J, with 20 bases between. Germline CDR1 is SGDLS and CDR2 is YYNGEE. The CDR3 region has the DNA TGTGCCAGCAGCCCATACGCGGCGGAGAGACCCTATGGCTACACCTTC. Translation: CASSPYAAERPYGYTF.

This clone showed up just once. The gene calls are TRBV2 and TRBJ1-1; D may be TRBD1 (5 bases). The length of the CDR3 is 13 residues. Between the trimmed V and J ends, which lost 4 bases and 3 bases, there was a span of 9 bases. CDR1 SNHLY and CDR2 FYNNEI come from the germline V gene. The chain's CDR3 is CASSGRVDTEAFF. The CDR3 DNA is TGTGCCAGCAGTGGCAGGGTGGACACTGAAGCTTTCTTT.

The chain employs TRBV7-2 and TRBJ2-7, with TRBD1 matching 9 bases. Germline V CDR1 and CDR2: SGHTA, FQGNSA. The V segment lost 5 bases and the J segment 2 bases; nucleotides outside the gene matches: 4. There are 14 residues in the CDR3. CDR3 sequence: CASSPGQGPYEQYF. For the CDR3, the DNA is TGTGCCAGCAGCCCGGGACAGGGACCCTACGAGCAGTACTTC. The full variable domain, with the rest looked up from reference TRBV7-2 and TRBJ2-7, is GAGVSQSPSNKVTEKGKDVELRCDPISGHTALYWYRQSLGQGLEFLIYFQGNSAPDKSGLPSDRFSAERTGGSVSTLTIQRTQQEDSAVYLCASSPGQGPYEQYFGPGTRLTVT.